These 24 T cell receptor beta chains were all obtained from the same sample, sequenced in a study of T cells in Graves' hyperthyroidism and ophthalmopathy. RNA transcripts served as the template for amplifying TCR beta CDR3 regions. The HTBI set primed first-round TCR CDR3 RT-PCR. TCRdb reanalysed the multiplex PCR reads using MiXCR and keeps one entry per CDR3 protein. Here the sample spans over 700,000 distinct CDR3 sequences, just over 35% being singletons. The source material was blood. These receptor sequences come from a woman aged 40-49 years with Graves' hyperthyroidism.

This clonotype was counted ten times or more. The CDR3: CASSVFKELFF. CDR3 DNA sequence: TGCGCCAGCAGTGTTTTTAAGGAGCTGTTTTTT. The J gene is TRBJ2-2, the V gene TRBV10-2; D unclear. The CDR3 consists of 11 residues. V was shortened by 4 bases and J by 10 bases, with 7 bases between the two germline ends. Germline V gene lookup returns CDR1 WSHSY and CDR2 SAAADI.

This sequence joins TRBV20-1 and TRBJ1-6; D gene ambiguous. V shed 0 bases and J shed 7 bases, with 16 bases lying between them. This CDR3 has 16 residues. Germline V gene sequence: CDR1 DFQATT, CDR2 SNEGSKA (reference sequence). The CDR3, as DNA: TGCAGTGCTAGAGATAGAGGGAATTGGGAAAATTCACCCCTCCACTTT. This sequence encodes CSARDRGNWENSPLHF.

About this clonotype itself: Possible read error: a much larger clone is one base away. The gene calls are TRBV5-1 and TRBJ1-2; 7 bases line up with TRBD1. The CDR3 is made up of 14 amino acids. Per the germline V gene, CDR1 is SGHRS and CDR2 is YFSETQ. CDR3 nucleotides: TGTGCCAGCAGCTTGACCAGGGGGTGGTATGGCCACACCTTC. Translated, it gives CASSLTRGWYGHTF. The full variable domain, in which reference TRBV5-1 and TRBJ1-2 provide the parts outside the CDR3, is KAGVTQTPRYLIKTRGQQVTLSCSPISGHRSVSWYQQTPGQGLQFLFEYFSETQRNKGNFPGRFSGRQFSNSRSEMNVSTLELGDSALYLCASSLTRGWYGHTFGSGTRLTVV.

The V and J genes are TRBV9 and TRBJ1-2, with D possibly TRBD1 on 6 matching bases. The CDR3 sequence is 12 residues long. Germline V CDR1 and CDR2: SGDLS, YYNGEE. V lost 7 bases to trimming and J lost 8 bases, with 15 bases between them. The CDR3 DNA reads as TGTGCCAGCTCACCATTCGGGGGCGGCTACACCTTC. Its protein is CASSPFGGGYTF.

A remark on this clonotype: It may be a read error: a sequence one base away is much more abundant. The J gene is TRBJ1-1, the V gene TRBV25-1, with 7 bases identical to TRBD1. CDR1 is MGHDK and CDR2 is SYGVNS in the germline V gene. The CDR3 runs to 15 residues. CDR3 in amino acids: CAGSEYYGTVGEAFF. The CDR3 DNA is TGTGCCGGCAGTGAATATTACGGGACAGTAGGTGAAGCTTTCTTT.

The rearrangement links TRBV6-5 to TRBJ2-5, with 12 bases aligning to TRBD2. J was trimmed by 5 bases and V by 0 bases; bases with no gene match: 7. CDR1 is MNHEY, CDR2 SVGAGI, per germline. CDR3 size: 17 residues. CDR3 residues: CASSYSPSGGAHETQYF. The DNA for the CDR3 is TGTGCCAGCAGTTACTCGCCTAGCGGGGGGGCTCACGAGACCCAGTACTTC.

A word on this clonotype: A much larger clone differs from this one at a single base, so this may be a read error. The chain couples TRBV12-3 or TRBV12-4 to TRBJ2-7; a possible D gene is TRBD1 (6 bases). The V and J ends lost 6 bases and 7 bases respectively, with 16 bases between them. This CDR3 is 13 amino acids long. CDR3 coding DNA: TGTGCCAGCAGCTCCCGACCAGACAGGGAGCAGTACTTC. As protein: CASSSRPDREQYF.

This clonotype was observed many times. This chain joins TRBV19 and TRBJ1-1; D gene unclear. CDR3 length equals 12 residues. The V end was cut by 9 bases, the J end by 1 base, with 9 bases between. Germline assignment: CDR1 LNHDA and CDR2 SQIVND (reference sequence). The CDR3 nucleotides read TGTGCCAGCAGCTACGGGAACACTGAAGCTTTCTTT. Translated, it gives CASSYGNTEAFF.

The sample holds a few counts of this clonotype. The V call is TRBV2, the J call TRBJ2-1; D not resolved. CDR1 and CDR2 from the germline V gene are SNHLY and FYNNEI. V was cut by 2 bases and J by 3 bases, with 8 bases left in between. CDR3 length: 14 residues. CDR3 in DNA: TGTGCCAGCAGTGAACAGGTAGTCTACAATGAGCAGTTCTTC. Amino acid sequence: CASSEQVVYNEQFF. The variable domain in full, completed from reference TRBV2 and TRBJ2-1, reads EPEVTQTPSHQVTQMGQEVILRCVPISNHLYFYWYRQILGQKVEFLVSFYNNEISEKSEIFDDQFSVERPDGSNFTLKIRSTKLEDSAMYFCASSEQVVYNEQFFGPGTRLTVL.

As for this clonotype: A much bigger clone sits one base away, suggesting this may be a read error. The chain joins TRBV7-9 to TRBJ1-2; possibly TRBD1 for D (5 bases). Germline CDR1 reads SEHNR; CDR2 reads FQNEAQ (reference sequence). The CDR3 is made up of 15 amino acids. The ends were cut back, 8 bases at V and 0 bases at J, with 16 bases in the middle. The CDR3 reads CASCPRDGTNYGYTF. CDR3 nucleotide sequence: TGTGCCAGCTGCCCACGGGACGGCACTAACTATGGCTACACCTTC. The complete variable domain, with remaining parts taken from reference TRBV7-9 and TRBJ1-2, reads DTGVSQNPRHKITKRGQNVTFRCDPISEHNRLYWYRQTLGQGPEFLTYFQNEAQLEKSRLLSDRFSAERPKGSFSTLEIQRTEQGDSAMYLCASCPRDGTNYGYTFGSGTRLTVV.

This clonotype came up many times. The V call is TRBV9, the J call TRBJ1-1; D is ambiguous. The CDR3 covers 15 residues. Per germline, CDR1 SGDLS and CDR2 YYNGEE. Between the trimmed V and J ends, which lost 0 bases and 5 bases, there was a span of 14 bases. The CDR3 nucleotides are TGTGCCAGCAGCGTAGGTGTGGGCGTGGGGACTGAAGCTTTCTTT. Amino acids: CASSVGVGVGTEAFF.

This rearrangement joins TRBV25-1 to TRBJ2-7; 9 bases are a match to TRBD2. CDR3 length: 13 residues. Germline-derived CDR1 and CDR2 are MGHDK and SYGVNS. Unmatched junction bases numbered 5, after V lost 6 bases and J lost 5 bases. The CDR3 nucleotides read TGTGCCAGCAGGACCGGGACTAGCAACGAGCAGTACTTC. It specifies CASRTGTSNEQYF.

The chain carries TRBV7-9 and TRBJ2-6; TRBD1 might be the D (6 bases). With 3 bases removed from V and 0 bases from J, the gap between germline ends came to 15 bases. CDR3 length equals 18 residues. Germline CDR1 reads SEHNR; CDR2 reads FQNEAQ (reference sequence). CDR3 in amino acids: CASSFDKAGASGANVLTF. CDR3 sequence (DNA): TGTGCCAGCAGCTTTGATAAGGCAGGGGCCTCTGGGGCCAACGTCCTGACTTTC.

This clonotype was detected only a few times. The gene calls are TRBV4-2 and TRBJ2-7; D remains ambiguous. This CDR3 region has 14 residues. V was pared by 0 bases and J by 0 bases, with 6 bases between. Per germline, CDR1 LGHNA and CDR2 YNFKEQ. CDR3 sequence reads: CASSQDGSSYEQYF. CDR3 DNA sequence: TGTGCCAGCAGCCAAGACGGCAGCTCCTACGAGCAGTACTTC.

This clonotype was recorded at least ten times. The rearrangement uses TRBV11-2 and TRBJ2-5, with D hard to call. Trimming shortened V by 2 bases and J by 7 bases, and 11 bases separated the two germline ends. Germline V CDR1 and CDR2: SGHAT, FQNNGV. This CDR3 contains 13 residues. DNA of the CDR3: TGTGCCAGCAGCTTATTCAAGTTGGCGACCCAGTACTTC. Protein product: CASSLFKLATQYF.

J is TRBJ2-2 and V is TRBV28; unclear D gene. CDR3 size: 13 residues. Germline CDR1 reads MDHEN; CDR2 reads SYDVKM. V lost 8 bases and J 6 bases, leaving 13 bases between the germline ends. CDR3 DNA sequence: TGTGCCAGCCACGCGGTAGGGTCCGGGGAGCTGTTTTTT. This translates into CASHAVGSGELFF.

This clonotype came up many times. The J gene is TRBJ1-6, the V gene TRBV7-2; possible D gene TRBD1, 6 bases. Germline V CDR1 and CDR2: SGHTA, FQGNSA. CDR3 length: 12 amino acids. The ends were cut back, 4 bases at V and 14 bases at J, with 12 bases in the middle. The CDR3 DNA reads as TGTGCCAGCAGCTCTCAGGGGAAATCCCTCCACTTT. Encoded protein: CASSSQGKSLHF. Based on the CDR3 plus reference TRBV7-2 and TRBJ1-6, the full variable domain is GAGVSQSPSNKVTEKGKDVELRCDPISGHTALYWYRQSLGQGLEFLIYFQGNSAPDKSGLPSDRFSAERTGGSVSTLTIQRTQQEDSAVYLCASSSQGKSLHFGNGTRLTVT.

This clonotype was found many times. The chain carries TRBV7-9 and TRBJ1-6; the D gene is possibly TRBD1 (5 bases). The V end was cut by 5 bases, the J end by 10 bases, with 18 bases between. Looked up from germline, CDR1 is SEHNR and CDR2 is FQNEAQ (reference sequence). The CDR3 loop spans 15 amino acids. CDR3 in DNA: TGTGCCAGCAGCCTCAGGGATTTGGATGGATCACCCCTCCACTTT. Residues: CASSLRDLDGSPLHF. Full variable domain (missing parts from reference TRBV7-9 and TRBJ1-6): DTGVSQNPRHKITKRGQNVTFRCDPISEHNRLYWYRQTLGQGPEFLTYFQNEAQLEKSRLLSDRFSAERPKGSFSTLEIQRTEQGDSAMYLCASSLRDLDGSPLHFGNGTRLTVT.

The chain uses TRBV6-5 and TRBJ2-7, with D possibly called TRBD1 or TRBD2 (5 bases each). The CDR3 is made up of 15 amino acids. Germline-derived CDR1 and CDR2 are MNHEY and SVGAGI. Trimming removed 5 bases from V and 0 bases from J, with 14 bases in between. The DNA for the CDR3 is TGTGCCAGCAGTCGGGACCGGGACGGCTCCTACGAGCAGTACTTC. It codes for CASSRDRDGSYEQYF.

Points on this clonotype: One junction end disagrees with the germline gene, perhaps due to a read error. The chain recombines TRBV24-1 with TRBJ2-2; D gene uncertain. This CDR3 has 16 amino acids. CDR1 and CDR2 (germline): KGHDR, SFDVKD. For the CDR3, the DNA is TGTGCCAGCAGTTTACGTCTAACATCGAACACCGGGGAGCTGTTTTTT. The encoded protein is CASSLRLTSNTGELFF.

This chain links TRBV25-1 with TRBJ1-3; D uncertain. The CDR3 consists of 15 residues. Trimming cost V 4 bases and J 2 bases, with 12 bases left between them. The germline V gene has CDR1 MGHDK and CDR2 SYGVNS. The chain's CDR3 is CASSASIPPGNTIYF. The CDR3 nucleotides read TGTGCCAGCAGTGCTAGTATCCCCCCTGGAAACACCATATATTTT.

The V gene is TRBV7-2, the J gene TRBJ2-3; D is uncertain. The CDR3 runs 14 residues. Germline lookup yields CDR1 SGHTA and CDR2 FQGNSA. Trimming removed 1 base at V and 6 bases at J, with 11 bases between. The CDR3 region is CASSLGWGSDTQYF. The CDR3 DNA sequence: TGTGCCAGCAGCTTAGGGTGGGGATCCGATACGCAGTATTTT.

Written as DNA, the CDR3 is TGTGCCAGCAGCGCAGGACTAGCGGATGGAGCAGATACGCAGTATTTT. Its protein is CASSAGLADGADTQYF. The chain recombines TRBV9 with TRBJ2-3, with TRBD2 matching over 10 bases. This CDR3 spans 16 amino acids. Germline assignment: CDR1 SGDLS and CDR2 YYNGEE. The V and J ends lost 3 bases and 4 bases, in that order; junction bases with no gene match: 8. The whole variable domain, filled in from reference TRBV9 and TRBJ2-3, reads DSGVTQTPKHLITATGQRVTLRCSPRSGDLSVYWYQQSLDQGLQFLIQYYNGEERAKGNILERFSAQQFPDLHSELNLSSLELGDSALYFCASSAGLADGADTQYFGPGTRLTVL.

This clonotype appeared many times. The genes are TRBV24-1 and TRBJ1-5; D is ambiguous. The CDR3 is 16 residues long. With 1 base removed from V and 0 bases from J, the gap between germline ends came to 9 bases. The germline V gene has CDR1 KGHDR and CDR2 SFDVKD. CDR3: CATSDFKGDSNQPQHF. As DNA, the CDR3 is TGTGCCACCAGTGATTTTAAGGGAGATAGCAATCAGCCCCAGCATTTT.